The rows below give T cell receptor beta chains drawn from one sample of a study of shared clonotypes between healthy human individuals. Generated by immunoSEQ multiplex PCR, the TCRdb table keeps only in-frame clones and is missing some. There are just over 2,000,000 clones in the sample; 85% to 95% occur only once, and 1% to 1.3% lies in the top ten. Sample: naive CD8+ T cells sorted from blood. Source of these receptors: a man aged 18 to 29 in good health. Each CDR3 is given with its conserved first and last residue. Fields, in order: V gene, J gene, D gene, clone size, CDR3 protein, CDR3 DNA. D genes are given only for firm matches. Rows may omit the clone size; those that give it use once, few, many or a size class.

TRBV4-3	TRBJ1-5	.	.	CASSQDPGVQPQHF	TGCGCCAGCAGCCAAGATCCGGGGGTTCAGCCCCAGCATTTT
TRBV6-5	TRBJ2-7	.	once	CASSYLSFSEYF	TGTGCCAGCAGTTATCTCTCCTTCTCGGAGTACTTC
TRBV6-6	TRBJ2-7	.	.	CASSSPIGSDEQYF	TGTGCCAGCAGTTCCCCAATTGGGAGTGACGAGCAGTACTTC
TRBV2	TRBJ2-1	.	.	CASRRTWEQFF	TGTGCCAGCAGACGCACTTGGGAGCAGTTCTTC
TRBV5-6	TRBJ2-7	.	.	CASSSGVSYEQYF	TGTGCCAGCAGCTCGGGCGTATCCTACGAGCAGTACTTC
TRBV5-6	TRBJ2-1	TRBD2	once	CASSWEGNEQFF	TGTGCCAGCAGCTGGGAGGGGAATGAGCAGTTCTTC
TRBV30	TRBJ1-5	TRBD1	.	CAWSQDRALGGNQPQHF	TGTGCCTGGAGTCAGGACAGGGCCCTAGGGGGCAATCAGCCCCAGCATTTT
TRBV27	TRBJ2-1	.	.	CASSETGYGEQFF	TGTGCCAGCAGTGAAACAGGGTACGGTGAGCAGTTCTTC
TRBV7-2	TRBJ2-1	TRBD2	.	CASSLAQLAGPDNEQFF	TGTGCCAGCAGCTTAGCCCAACTAGCGGGGCCCGACAATGAGCAGTTCTTC
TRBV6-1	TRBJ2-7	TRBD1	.	CASSGFTGTGVFLYEQYF	TGTGCCAGCAGTGGTTTTACCGGGACAGGGGTCTTTTTATACGAGCAGTACTTC
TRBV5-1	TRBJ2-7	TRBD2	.	CASTIKGTSGGSYEQYF	TGCGCCAGCACCATTAAGGGGACTAGCGGGGGCTCCTACGAGCAGTACTTC
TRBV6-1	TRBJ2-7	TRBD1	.	CASRQGGQGPYEQYF	TGTGCCAGCAGGCAAGGGGGACAGGGGCCTTACGAGCAGTACTTC
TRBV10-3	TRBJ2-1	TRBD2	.	CAISWTSGILKDEQFF	TGTGCCATCAGTTGGACTAGCGGGATCCTCAAGGATGAGCAGTTCTTC
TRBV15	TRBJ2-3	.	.	CATSRDLGDTQYF	TGTGCCACCAGCAGAGATCTGGGAGATACGCAGTATTTT
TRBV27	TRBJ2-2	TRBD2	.	CASSQGGGASGELFF	TGTGCCAGCAGTCAAGGCGGGGGGGCTAGCGGGGAGCTGTTTTTT
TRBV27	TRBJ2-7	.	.	CASSLAVHYEQYF	TGTGCCAGCAGTTTAGCCGTCCACTACGAGCAGTACTTC
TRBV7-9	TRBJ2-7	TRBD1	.	CASSLVDRGYEQYF	TGTGCCAGCAGCTTAGTCGACAGGGGCTACGAGCAGTACTTC
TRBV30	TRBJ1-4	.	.	CAWSVRQGNCEKLFF	TGTGCCTGGAGTGTAAGGCAGGGGAACTGTGAAAAACTGTTTTTT
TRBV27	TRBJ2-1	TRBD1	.	CASSFTGGSYNEQFF	TGTGCCAGCAGCTTTACAGGGGGCTCCTACAATGAGCAGTTCTTC
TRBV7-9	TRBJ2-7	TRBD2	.	CASSQLAGGHYEQYF	TGTGCCAGCAGCCAACTAGCGGGGGGACACTACGAGCAGTACTTC
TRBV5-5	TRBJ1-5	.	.	CASSLGEHQPQHF	TGTGCCAGCAGCTTGGGGGAGCACCAGCCCCAGCATTTT
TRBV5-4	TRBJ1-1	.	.	CASSLRADMNTEAFF	TGTGCCAGCAGCTTGCGGGCAGATATGAACACTGAAGCTTTCTTT
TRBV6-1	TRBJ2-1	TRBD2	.	CASRVPGLAGDEQFF	TGTGCCAGCAGGGTCCCGGGACTAGCGGGGGACGAGCAGTTCTTC
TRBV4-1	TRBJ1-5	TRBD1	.	CASSQGGQGQPQHF	TGCGCCAGCAGCCAAGGGGGACAGGGACAACCCCAGCATTTT
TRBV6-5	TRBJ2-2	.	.	CASSYVALNTGELFF	TGTGCCAGCAGCTACGTGGCGTTAAACACCGGGGAGCTGTTTTTT
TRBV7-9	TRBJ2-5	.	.	CASSRTGGLETQYF	TGTGCCAGCAGCCGGACTGGGGGGTTGGAGACCCAGTACTTC
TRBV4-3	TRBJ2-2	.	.	CASSQDERRELFF	TGCGCCAGCAGCCAAGATGAGAGAAGGGAGCTGTTTTTT
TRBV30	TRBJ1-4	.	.	CAWNFGGNEKLFF	TGTGCCTGGAACTTCGGGGGAAATGAAAAACTGTTTTTT
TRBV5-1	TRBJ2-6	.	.	CAIRVGVSGANVLTF	TGCGCCATCCGAGTGGGGGTTTCTGGGGCCAACGTCCTGACTTTC
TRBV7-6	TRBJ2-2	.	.	CASSRTTGFDGELFF	TGTGCCAGCAGCCGGACTACAGGGTTCGACGGGGAGCTGTTTTTT
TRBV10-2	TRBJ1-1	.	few	CASSSPLGGWDTEAFF	TGCGCCAGCAGTTCTCCTTTAGGGGGTTGGGACACTGAAGCTTTCTTT
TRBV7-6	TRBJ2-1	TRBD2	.	CASSLTGLVSEQFF	TGTGCCAGCAGTTTAACGGGACTAGTTTCCGAGCAGTTCTTC
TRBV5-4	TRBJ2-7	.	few	CASSLDLYEQYF	TGTGCCAGCAGCTTGGATCTTTACGAGCAGTACTTC
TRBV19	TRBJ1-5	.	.	CASTGQYYQPQHF	TGTGCCAGCACCGGACAGTACTATCAGCCCCAGCATTTT
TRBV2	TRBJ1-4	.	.	CASSTNREWATNEKLFF	TGTGCCAGCAGTACTAACAGGGAGTGGGCGACTAATGAAAAACTGTTTTTT
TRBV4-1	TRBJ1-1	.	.	CASSQVGADTEAFF	TGCGCCAGCAGCCAGGTGGGGGCCGACACTGAAGCTTTCTTT
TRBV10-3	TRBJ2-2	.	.	CAISESGSTGELFF	TGTGCCATCAGTGAGTCGGGGAGCACCGGGGAGCTGTTTTTT
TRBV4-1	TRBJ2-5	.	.	CASSQVRATPAQETQYF	TGCGCCAGCAGCCAAGTGCGGGCAACCCCAGCCCAAGAGACCCAGTACTTC
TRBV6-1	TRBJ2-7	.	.	CASSTSYEQYF	TGTGCCAGCAGTACTTCTTACGAGCAGTACTTC
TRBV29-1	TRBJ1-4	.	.	CSVEGAGLELFF	TGCAGCGTTGAAGGAGCGGGTTTGGAACTGTTTTTT
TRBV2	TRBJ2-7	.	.	CAIPRRENNEQYF	TGTGCCATCCCGAGGAGGGAAAATAACGAGCAGTACTTC
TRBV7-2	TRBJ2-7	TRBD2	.	CASSWGLAGQYEQYF	TGTGCCAGCAGTTGGGGACTAGCGGGGCAATACGAGCAGTACTTC
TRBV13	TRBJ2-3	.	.	CASSQTEITDTQYF	TGTGCCAGCAGCCAGACAGAAATCACAGATACGCAGTATTTT
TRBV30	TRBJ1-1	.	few	CACLWDGYTEAFF	TGTGCCTGCCTCTGGGACGGGTACACTGAAGCTTTCTTT
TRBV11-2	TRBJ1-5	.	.	CASSPPGREPQHF	TGTGCCAGCAGCCCTCCCGGCCGGGAGCCCCAGCATTTT
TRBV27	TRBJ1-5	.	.	CASRPIGVTWDSNQPQHF	TGTGCCAGCAGGCCTATCGGAGTTACTTGGGATAGCAATCAGCCCCAGCATTTT
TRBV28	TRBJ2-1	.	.	CASSWGEGAEQFF	TGTGCCAGCAGTTGGGGGGAAGGAGCTGAGCAGTTCTTC
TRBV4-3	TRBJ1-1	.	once	CASSQDWGGTEAFF	TGCGCCAGCAGCCAAGATTGGGGTGGGACTGAAGCTTTCTTT
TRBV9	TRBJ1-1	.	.	CASNSAGANTEAFF	TGTGCCAGCAACTCGGCGGGGGCGAACACTGAAGCTTTCTTT
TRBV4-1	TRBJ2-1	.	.	CASSNHEQFF	TGCGCCAGCAGCAATCATGAGCAGTTCTTC
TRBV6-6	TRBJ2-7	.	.	CASSYVGPEQYF	TGTGCCAGCAGTTACGTGGGTCCCGAGCAGTACTTC
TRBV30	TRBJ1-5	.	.	CAWSEPGLPGPQHF	TGTGCCTGGAGTGAGCCGGGCCTCCCGGGGCCCCAGCATTTT
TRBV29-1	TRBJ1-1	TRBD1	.	CSVADRVNTEAFF	TGCAGCGTCGCGGACAGGGTGAACACTGAAGCTTTCTTT
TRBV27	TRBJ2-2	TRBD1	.	CASSTEKTGAAELFF	TGTGCCAGCAGTACTGAAAAGACAGGGGCCGCGGAGCTGTTTTTT
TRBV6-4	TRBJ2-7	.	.	CASSDPSSIESYEQYF	TGTGCCAGCAGTGACCCCTCTAGCATTGAGTCTTACGAGCAGTACTTC